The rows below give T cell receptor beta chains drawn from one sample of a study of response to subunit inactivated influenza vaccine. Using its own MiXCR run on the RT-PCR reads, TCRdb lists one record per CDR3 protein. Found here are roughly 620,000 distinct CDR3 sequences, 11% of them singletons; the top ten hold roughly 11%. The same data also contributed to another study, on T cells expressing NK-cell markers.

The specimen was PBMCs from blood, collected on the day of vaccination. The source is a man between 45 and 60 years old who received an inactivated influenza vaccine. Both conserved end residues are part of each CDR3. Fields, in order: V gene, D gene, clone size, J gene, CDR3 protein, CDR3 DNA. A D gene is named only where the DNA matches it firmly. Only part of the rows carry a size: once, few, many, or a class if the clone is expanded.

v_gene: TRBV5-1
d_gene: -
abundance: -
j_gene: TRBJ1-6
CDR3aa: CASSLGGTGRSPLHF
CDR3nt: TGCGCCAGCAGCCTGGGGGGGACTGGACGATCACCCCTCCACTTT

v_gene: TRBV20-1
d_gene: TRBD2
abundance: -
j_gene: TRBJ2-1
CDR3aa: CSAHELAGPRVEQFF
CDR3nt: TGCAGTGCCCACGAACTAGCGGGACCTCGGGTTGAGCAGTTCTTC

v_gene: TRBV5-5
d_gene: -
abundance: many
j_gene: TRBJ2-1
CDR3aa: CASTLTGQPLNEQFF
CDR3nt: TGTGCCAGCACCTTGACGGGACAACCACTCAATGAGCAGTTCTTC

v_gene: TRBV11-2
d_gene: TRBD2
abundance: few
j_gene: TRBJ2-7
CDR3aa: CASSLLRWTSGSPEQYF
CDR3nt: TGTGCCAGCAGCTTATTGAGATGGACTAGCGGGAGTCCCGAGCAGTACTTC

v_gene: TRBV10-3
d_gene: TRBD1
abundance: many
j_gene: TRBJ2-7
CDR3aa: CAISWGQGNEQYF
CDR3nt: TGTGCCATCAGCTGGGGACAGGGTAACGAGCAGTACTTC

v_gene: TRBV19
d_gene: -
abundance: few
j_gene: TRBJ1-1
CDR3aa: CASRSRDREAFF
CDR3nt: TGTGCCAGTAGAAGCAGGGACCGTGAAGCTTTCTTT

v_gene: TRBV6-2/TRBV6-3
d_gene: -
abundance: many
j_gene: TRBJ2-3
CDR3aa: CASGSGELVTDTQYF
CDR3nt: TGTGCCAGCGGTTCCGGGGAGTTGGTCACAGATACGCAGTATTTT

v_gene: TRBV27
d_gene: TRBD2
abundance: few
j_gene: TRBJ2-1
CDR3aa: CASSLIAGGYEQFF
CDR3nt: TGTGCCAGCAGTCTTATAGCGGGAGGGTATGAGCAGTTCTTC

v_gene: TRBV27
d_gene: -
abundance: -
j_gene: TRBJ2-7
CDR3aa: CASRPRPLSYEQYF
CDR3nt: TGTGCCAGCCGCCCTCGCCCGCTCTCCTACGAGCAGTACTTC

v_gene: TRBV12-3/TRBV12-4
d_gene: -
abundance: few
j_gene: TRBJ2-5
CDR3aa: CASSLVKETQYF
CDR3nt: TGTGCCAGCAGTTTGGTAAAAGAGACCCAGTACTTC

v_gene: TRBV6-1
d_gene: -
abundance: few
j_gene: TRBJ2-5
CDR3aa: CASSEAQGGNLKETQYF
CDR3nt: TGTGCCAGCAGTGAAGCGCAGGGGGGGAACCTAAAAGAGACCCAGTACTTC

v_gene: TRBV29-1
d_gene: -
abundance: -
j_gene: TRBJ1-2
CDR3aa: CSVREAESYGYTF
CDR3nt: TGCAGCGTTAGGGAGGCAGAGTCCTATGGCTACACCTTC

v_gene: TRBV20-1
d_gene: TRBD2
abundance: -
j_gene: TRBJ2-7
CDR3aa: CSVEGTSGSYEQYF
CDR3nt: TGCAGTGTGGAGGGGACTAGCGGGAGCTACGAGCAGTACTTC

v_gene: TRBV7-2
d_gene: TRBD2
abundance: -
j_gene: TRBJ2-7
CDR3aa: CASSLVWASGRAGEQYF
CDR3nt: TGTGCCAGCAGCTTAGTTTGGGCTAGCGGGAGGGCCGGCGAGCAGTACTTC

v_gene: TRBV29-1
d_gene: -
abundance: -
j_gene: TRBJ2-7
CDR3aa: CSVEVGPTGGTAKQYF
CDR3nt: TGCAGCGTTGAGGTAGGGCCCACGGGAGGGACAGCGAAACAGTACTTC

v_gene: TRBV12-3/TRBV12-4
d_gene: TRBD1
abundance: -
j_gene: TRBJ2-1
CDR3aa: CASNEPGQGTNEQFF
CDR3nt: TGTGCCAGCAACGAACCGGGACAGGGGACCAATGAGCAGTTCTTC

v_gene: TRBV20-1
d_gene: -
abundance: many
j_gene: TRBJ2-1
CDR3aa: CSARVRGGSSYNEQFF
CDR3nt: TGCAGTGCTAGAGTTCGCGGCGGAAGCTCCTACAATGAGCAGTTCTTC

v_gene: TRBV29-1
d_gene: -
abundance: -
j_gene: TRBJ2-3
CDR3aa: CSALSSTDTQYF
CDR3nt: TGCAGCGCCTTATCCAGCACAGATACGCAGTATTTT

v_gene: TRBV28
d_gene: -
abundance: -
j_gene: TRBJ1-5
CDR3aa: CASKGATNQPQHF
CDR3nt: TGTGCCAGCAAGGGCGCTACCAATCAGCCCCAGCATTTT

v_gene: TRBV19
d_gene: -
abundance: once
j_gene: TRBJ2-6
CDR3aa: CASSMKGSGANVLTF
CDR3nt: TGTGCCAGTAGTATGAAGGGCTCTGGGGCCAACGTCCTTACTTTC

v_gene: TRBV4-3
d_gene: -
abundance: -
j_gene: TRBJ1-6
CDR3aa: CASGAREDSPLHF
CDR3nt: TGCGCCAGCGGGGCAAGGGAAGATTCACCCCTCCACTTT

v_gene: TRBV12-3/TRBV12-4
d_gene: -
abundance: -
j_gene: TRBJ1-1
CDR3aa: CASRPGSYTEAFF
CDR3nt: TGTGCCAGCAGGCCCGGGAGTTACACTGAAGCTTTCTTT

v_gene: TRBV29-1
d_gene: -
abundance: many
j_gene: TRBJ2-2
CDR3aa: CSGSGTGELFF
CDR3nt: TGTTCCGGATCGGGTACCGGGGAGCTGTTTTTT

v_gene: TRBV5-1
d_gene: -
abundance: -
j_gene: TRBJ2-5
CDR3aa: CASSMSPGRGETQYF
CDR3nt: TGCGCCAGCAGCATGAGCCCGGGGAGAGGAGAGACCCAGTACTTC

v_gene: TRBV4-2
d_gene: TRBD2
abundance: -
j_gene: TRBJ2-5
CDR3aa: CASSQDSGGTQETQYF
CDR3nt: TGTGCCAGCAGCCAAGACAGCGGGGGAACCCAAGAGACCCAGTACTTC

v_gene: TRBV12-3/TRBV12-4
d_gene: TRBD1
abundance: many
j_gene: TRBJ2-7
CDR3aa: CASSLALGQTYEQYF
CDR3nt: TGTGCCAGCAGTTTAGCGCTGGGACAGACCTACGAGCAGTACTTC

v_gene: TRBV7-9
d_gene: -
abundance: many
j_gene: TRBJ1-5
CDR3aa: CASSMTGSNQPQHF
CDR3nt: TGTGCCAGCAGCATGACAGGTAGCAATCAGCCCCAGCATTTT

v_gene: TRBV20-1
d_gene: TRBD1
abundance: -
j_gene: TRBJ2-7
CDR3aa: CSADNRGYEQYF
CDR3nt: TGCAGTGCTGATAACAGGGGCTACGAGCAGTACTTC

v_gene: TRBV5-1
d_gene: -
abundance: few
j_gene: TRBJ2-1
CDR3aa: CASSLDPSYNEQFF
CDR3nt: TGCGCCAGCAGCTTGGACCCCTCCTACAATGAGCAGTTCTTC

v_gene: TRBV28
d_gene: -
abundance: -
j_gene: TRBJ1-1
CDR3aa: CASSLGRSYTEAFF
CDR3nt: TGTGCCAGCAGTCTGGGACGGTCATACACTGAAGCTTTCTTT

v_gene: TRBV7-2
d_gene: -
abundance: few
j_gene: TRBJ2-3
CDR3aa: CASSPPGTISTDTQYF
CDR3nt: TGTGCCAGCAGCCCACCCGGGACCATCAGCACAGATACGCAGTATTTT

v_gene: TRBV6-2/TRBV6-3
d_gene: -
abundance: few
j_gene: TRBJ2-7
CDR3aa: CASDPLGRYSYEQYF
CDR3nt: TGTGCCAGCGATCCCTTGGGGAGATACTCCTACGAGCAGTACTTC

v_gene: TRBV7-2
d_gene: -
abundance: few
j_gene: TRBJ2-7
CDR3aa: CASSPVSGYEQYF
CDR3nt: TGTGCCAGCAGCCCCGTCTCCGGCTACGAGCAGTACTTC

v_gene: TRBV27
d_gene: TRBD1
abundance: few
j_gene: TRBJ2-7
CDR3aa: CASSYTGTGSREQYF
CDR3nt: TGTGCCAGCAGTTACACCGGGACAGGGAGTCGCGAGCAGTACTTC

v_gene: TRBV7-2
d_gene: -
abundance: -
j_gene: TRBJ1-1
CDR3aa: CASRPPNSGGAFF
CDR3nt: TGTGCCAGCCGCCCCCCAAACAGCGGAGGAGCTTTCTTT

v_gene: TRBV4-2
d_gene: -
abundance: once
j_gene: TRBJ2-7
CDR3aa: CASSQEKGEGHYEQYF
CDR3nt: TGTGCCAGCAGCCAAGAGAAGGGGGAGGGCCATTACGAGCAGTACTTC

v_gene: TRBV6-1
d_gene: -
abundance: -
j_gene: TRBJ1-4
CDR3aa: CASSDWGEKLFF
CDR3nt: TGTGCCAGCTCGGACTGGGGTGAAAAACTGTTTTTT

v_gene: TRBV28
d_gene: -
abundance: -
j_gene: TRBJ2-3
CDR3aa: CASSLASTNKDTQYF
CDR3nt: TGTGCCAGCAGTTTGGCTAGCACGAACAAAGATACGCAGTATTTT

v_gene: TRBV12-3/TRBV12-4
d_gene: -
abundance: few
j_gene: TRBJ1-5
CDR3aa: CASSLRGSGQPQHF
CDR3nt: TGTGCCAGCAGTTTAAGAGGGAGCGGTCAGCCCCAGCATTTT

v_gene: TRBV7-2
d_gene: TRBD2
abundance: few
j_gene: TRBJ2-7
CDR3aa: CASSFSSGRVSYEQYF
CDR3nt: TGTGCCAGCAGCTTCTCTAGCGGGAGGGTCTCCTACGAGCAGTACTTC

v_gene: TRBV12-3/TRBV12-4
d_gene: -
abundance: -
j_gene: TRBJ1-2
CDR3aa: CASSLGAGYGYTF
CDR3nt: TGTGCCAGCAGTTTAGGGGCCGGGTATGGCTACACCTTC

v_gene: TRBV5-1
d_gene: -
abundance: -
j_gene: TRBJ2-2
CDR3aa: CASSLGQTYTGELFF
CDR3nt: TGCGCCAGCAGCTTGGGGCAGACCTACACCGGGGAGCTGTTTTTT

v_gene: TRBV19
d_gene: TRBD2
abundance: -
j_gene: TRBJ2-3
CDR3aa: CASSMAGGSTDTQYF
CDR3nt: TGTGCCAGTAGTATGGCGGGAGGAAGCACAGATACGCAGTATTTT

v_gene: TRBV28
d_gene: -
abundance: many
j_gene: TRBJ1-1
CDR3aa: CASSSYRDQNTEAFF
CDR3nt: TGTGCCAGCAGTTCGTACAGGGATCAGAACACTGAAGCTTTCTTT

v_gene: TRBV2
d_gene: TRBD1
abundance: -
j_gene: TRBJ1-2
CDR3aa: CASRGLTGYGYTF
CDR3nt: TGTGCCAGCAGAGGCTTGACAGGGTATGGCTACACCTTC

v_gene: TRBV20-1
d_gene: TRBD2
abundance: few
j_gene: TRBJ2-5
CDR3aa: CSPSGGGHQETQYF
CDR3nt: TGCAGCCCTAGTGGCGGGGGGCACCAAGAGACCCAGTACTTC

v_gene: TRBV20-1
d_gene: -
abundance: once
j_gene: TRBJ1-2
CDR3aa: CSATRGVPNYGYTF
CDR3nt: TGCAGTGCCACCCGTGGGGTCCCTAACTATGGCTACACCTTC

v_gene: TRBV10-3
d_gene: TRBD2
abundance: few
j_gene: TRBJ2-3
CDR3aa: CAISERGSGRTDTQYF
CDR3nt: TGTGCCATCAGTGAGAGGGGGAGCGGGAGGACAGATACGCAGTATTTT

v_gene: TRBV4-3
d_gene: -
abundance: -
j_gene: TRBJ2-1
CDR3aa: CASSHRVLTSATYNEQFF
CDR3nt: TGCGCCAGCAGCCATCGTGTTTTAACCTCGGCAACCTACAATGAGCAGTTCTTC

v_gene: TRBV20-1
d_gene: TRBD2
abundance: -
j_gene: TRBJ2-3
CDR3aa: CSARTSGGIDTQYF
CDR3nt: TGCAGTGCTAGAACTAGCGGGGGCATTGATACGCAGTATTTT

v_gene: TRBV11-3
d_gene: TRBD2
abundance: few
j_gene: TRBJ2-1
CDR3aa: CASSSGTSGETYNEQFF
CDR3nt: TGTGCCAGCAGCTCCGGGACTAGCGGGGAGACGTACAATGAGCAGTTCTTC

v_gene: TRBV15
d_gene: TRBD1
abundance: -
j_gene: TRBJ1-1
CDR3aa: CATSTPGQLNTEAFF
CDR3nt: TGTGCCACCAGCACACCGGGACAGTTGAACACTGAAGCTTTCTTT

v_gene: TRBV7-2
d_gene: -
abundance: -
j_gene: TRBJ1-2
CDR3aa: CASSLDGGVYGYTF
CDR3nt: TGTGCCAGCAGCTTAGACGGAGGGGTCTATGGCTACACCTTC

v_gene: TRBV10-3
d_gene: -
abundance: many
j_gene: TRBJ2-1
CDR3aa: CAIGVRGNNEQFF
CDR3nt: TGTGCCATCGGGGTCCGGGGCAACAATGAGCAGTTCTTC